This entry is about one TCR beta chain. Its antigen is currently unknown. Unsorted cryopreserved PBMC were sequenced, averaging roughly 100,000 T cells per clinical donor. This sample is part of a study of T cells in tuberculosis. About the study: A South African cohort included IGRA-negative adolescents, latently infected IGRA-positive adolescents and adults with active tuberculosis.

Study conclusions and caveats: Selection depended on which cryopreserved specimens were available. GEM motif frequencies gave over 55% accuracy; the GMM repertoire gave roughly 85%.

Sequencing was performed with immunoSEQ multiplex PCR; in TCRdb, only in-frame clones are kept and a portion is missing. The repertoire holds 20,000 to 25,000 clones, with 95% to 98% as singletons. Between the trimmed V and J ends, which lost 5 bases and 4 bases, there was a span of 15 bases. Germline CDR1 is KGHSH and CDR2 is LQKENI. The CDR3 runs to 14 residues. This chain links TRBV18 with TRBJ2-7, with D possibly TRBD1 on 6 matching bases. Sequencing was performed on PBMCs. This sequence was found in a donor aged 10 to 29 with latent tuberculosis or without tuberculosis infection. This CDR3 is CASSNQGQGYEQYF. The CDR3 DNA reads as TGTGCCAGCTCAAACCAGGGGCAGGGGTACGAGCAGTACTTC.